Below are 12 T cell receptor beta chains sequenced from a single sample in a study of CD8 T cells in Susac syndrome. It was with random hexamers that 0.5 to 1 ug RNA was reverse transcribed. TCRdb reprocessed the immunoSEQ multiplex PCR reads with MiXCR, giving one entry per CDR3 protein. This table has under 300,000 distinct CDR3 sequences, almost 97% appearing once. Sequencing used CD4+ T cells from PBMCs. Receptors were obtained from a human donor with Susac syndrome.

The chain couples TRBV2 to TRBJ2-7, with D unclear. The V and J ends lost 2 bases and 7 bases respectively, with 15 bases between them. The CDR3 is made up of 14 amino acids. Germline assignment: CDR1 SNHLY and CDR2 FYNNEI. The CDR3 DNA follows: TGTGCCAGCAGTGAAAGTGTCCTCGGCGGAGAGCAGTACTTC. Translation gives CASSESVLGGEQYF.

The rearrangement uses TRBV5-1 and TRBJ2-6, with unresolved D. Germline CDR1 and CDR2: SGHRS and YFSETQ. This CDR3 has 16 amino acids. V was shortened by 4 bases and J by 0 bases, with 11 bases between the two germline ends. The CDR3 coding sequence is TGCGCCAGCAGCCAAAACGTCCACTCTGGGGCCAACGTCCTGACTTTC. Translating gives CASSQNVHSGANVLTF.

The rearrangement uses TRBV9 and TRBJ1-2, with D possibly TRBD1 on 5 matching bases. V was clipped by 1 base and J by 8 bases, with 9 bases between them. The CDR3 totals 12 residues. Germline values: CDR1 SGDLS, CDR2 YYNGEE. The CDR3 nucleotides read TGTGCCAGCAGCGTACAGGGTTGGGGCTACACCTTC. Translating it yields CASSVQGWGYTF. Full variable domain (missing parts from reference TRBV9 and TRBJ1-2): DSGVTQTPKHLITATGQRVTLRCSPRSGDLSVYWYQQSLDQGLQFLIQYYNGEERAKGNILERFSAQQFPDLHSELNLSSLELGDSALYFCASSVQGWGYTFGSGTRLTVV.

The chain combines TRBV18 with TRBJ2-3; TRBD2 might be the D (5 bases). This CDR3 is 14 amino acids long. V was clipped by 3 bases and J by 3 bases, with 10 bases between them. Germline-derived CDR1 and CDR2 are KGHSH and LQKENI. In DNA form, the CDR3 reads TGTGCCAGCTCACCGAGGAGGTTAACAGATACGCAGTATTTT. Translated, it gives CASSPRRLTDTQYF.

The chain joins TRBV7-2 to TRBJ2-1; TRBD1 or TRBD2 may be the D gene (5 bases each). Trimming left V 2 bases short and J 4 bases short, with 9 bases between. Looked up from germline, CDR1 is SGHTA and CDR2 is FQGNSA. CDR3 length: 14 residues. CDR3 sequence: CASSLWDGYNEQFF. The CDR3 DNA reads TGTGCCAGCAGCTTATGGGACGGGTACAATGAGCAGTTCTTC.

The chain uses TRBV4-1 and TRBJ2-4; the D gene could be TRBD1 or TRBD2 (5 bases each). The CDR3 is made up of 14 amino acids. With 6 bases removed from V and 2 bases from J, the gap between germline ends came to 11 bases. Germline lookup yields CDR1 MGHRA and CDR2 YSYEKL. CDR3 nucleotide sequence: TGCGCCAGCAGGGGAGAGGGGTCCAAAAACATTCAGTACTTC. Its protein product is CASRGEGSKNIQYF.

The rearrangement links TRBV5-1 to TRBJ2-1, with 7 bases identical to TRBD2. The CDR3 contains 16 residues. In germline, CDR1 is SGHRS, CDR2 YFSETQ. Trimming removed 3 bases from V and 5 bases from J; junction bases left unmatched: 11. CDR3 amino acids: CASSSGLLARHNEQFF. CDR3 DNA: TGCGCCAGCAGCTCGGGCCTACTAGCGCGACACAATGAGCAGTTCTTC. Full variable domain (remainder filled in from reference TRBV5-1 and TRBJ2-1): KAGVTQTPRYLIKTRGQQVTLSCSPISGHRSVSWYQQTPGQGLQFLFEYFSETQRNKGNFPGRFSGRQFSNSRSEMNVSTLELGDSALYLCASSSGLLARHNEQFFGPGTRLTVL.

This chain connects TRBV4-1 to TRBJ2-5; no definite D call. CDR1 and CDR2 from the germline V gene are MGHRA and YSYEKL. V lost 2 bases and J lost 1, with 14 bases in between. This CDR3 spans 16 amino acids. CDR3 sequence: CASSQLGAVIQETQYF. DNA of the CDR3: TGCGCCAGCAGCCAACTTGGTGCAGTAATCCAAGAGACCCAGTACTTC.

The chain has TRBV27 and TRBJ2-7; D possibly corresponds to TRBD1 (6 bases). The CDR3 is 13 amino acids. Looked up from germline, CDR1 is MNHEY and CDR2 is SMNVEV (reference sequence). Trimming cost V 7 bases and J 6 bases, with 16 bases left between them. The CDR3 bases are TGTGCCAGCACCCCCAGGGGAACTGTCGAGCAGTACTTC. This gives the protein CASTPRGTVEQYF.

This clonotype has just a few counts. V gene TRBV29-1 combines with J gene TRBJ2-2; TRBD2 agrees at 7 bases. Germline CDR1 reads SQVTM; CDR2 reads ANQGSEA. This CDR3 region has 14 residues. Trimming at V came to 3 bases and at J to 5 bases, leaving 6 bases not matched to a gene. The chain's CDR3 is CSVDRGVWTGELFF. CDR3 nucleotides: TGCAGCGTTGACCGGGGGGTTTGGACCGGGGAGCTGTTTTTT.

The chain is built from TRBV29-1 and TRBJ2-2; D remains ambiguous. V shed 3 bases and J shed 1 base, with 9 bases lying between them. Looked up from germline, CDR1 is SQVTM and CDR2 is ANQGSEA. The CDR3 runs 14 residues. This CDR3 is CSVEVQKNTGELFF. For the CDR3, the DNA is TGCAGCGTTGAGGTACAGAAGAACACCGGGGAGCTGTTTTTT.

This clonotype came up once. The rearrangement links TRBV6-5 to TRBJ1-2; D unresolved. CDR1 and CDR2 (germline): MNHEY, SVGAGI. This CDR3 spans 14 amino acids. V was trimmed by 6 bases and J by 2 bases, leaving 13 bases between them. The CDR3 nucleotides are TGTGCCAGCAGGGACGTTAATGTGAACTATGGCTACACCTTC. It yields the protein CASRDVNVNYGYTF.